Following are 27 T cell receptor beta chains from one sample sequenced in a study of blood T cells in healthy people across ages. Then a second PCR, running roughly 6 to 11 cycles, was carried out with a sample-barcoded 5' primer and a J-beta primer mix. TCRdb fed the 5' RACE reads into MiXCR, producing one record per CDR3 protein. The table has over 1,200,000 distinct CDR3 sequences, 45% to 70% seen once; the top ten hold roughly 7%. The specimen sequenced was blood. The receptor set was obtained from a man younger than 35 in good health.

The chain couples TRBV6-1 to TRBJ2-7, with TRBD2 identical over 7 bases. The J call may be faulty, since TRBJ2-5 better matches the DNA end. The CDR3 extends over 13 amino acids. The germline V gene has CDR1 MNHNS and CDR2 SASEGT. The CDR3 region has the DNA TGTGCACAAAGTGGGGGGGATCTGAAGACCCAGTACTTC. Its translation is CAQSGGDLKTQYF.

This clonotype occurred once. This rearrangement joins TRBV27 to TRBJ2-7; D possibly corresponds to TRBD1 (6 bases). CDR3 size: 15 residues. The germline V gene has CDR1 MNHEY and CDR2 SMNVEV (reference sequence). V shed 1 base and J shed 2 bases, with 12 bases lying between them. The CDR3 DNA reads as TGTGCCAGCAGTTTATTGGGGGACATACCCTACGAGCAGTACTTC. It yields the protein CASSLLGDIPYEQYF.

This sequence joins TRBV5-1 and TRBJ2-1; D may be TRBD1 or TRBD2 (5 bases each). The germline CDR1 and CDR2 sequences are SGHRS and YFSETQ. Trimming removed 4 bases at V and 8 bases at J, with 13 bases between. The CDR3 contains 13 residues. CDR3 sequence (DNA): TGCGCCAGCAGCCCGGGGCTAGGAGATGAGCAGTTCTTC. It specifies CASSPGLGDEQFF.

This chain joins TRBV28 and TRBJ2-7; 7 bases are shared with TRBD1. The ends lost 5 bases at V and 3 bases at J; junction bases unmatched: 13. The CDR3 sequence is 16 residues long. Germline CDR1 MDHEN, CDR2 SYDVKM. DNA for the CDR3: TGTGCCAGCAGTGCTTCCGGGACAGAGTTCTACTACGAGCAGTACTTC. Its translation: CASSASGTEFYYEQYF.

The gene calls are TRBV7-9 and TRBJ2-5; TRBD1 matches 8 bases. The V and J ends lost 4 bases and 4 bases, in that order; junction bases with no gene match: 8. Per germline, CDR1 SEHNR and CDR2 FQNEAQ (reference sequence). The CDR3 loop spans 15 amino acids. The CDR3 protein is CASSSTGDEAETQYF. DNA for the CDR3: TGTGCCAGCAGCTCGACAGGGGATGAGGCAGAGACCCAGTACTTC. The variable domain in full, completed from reference TRBV7-9 and TRBJ2-5, reads DTGVSQNPRHKITKRGQNVTFRCDPISEHNRLYWYRQTLGQGPEFLTYFQNEAQLEKSRLLSDRFSAERPKGSFSTLEIQRTEQGDSAMYLCASSSTGDEAETQYFGPGTRLLVL.

V gene TRBV7-9 combines with J gene TRBJ1-1; no definite D call. Germline CDR1 and CDR2: SEHNR and FQNEAQ (reference sequence). The CDR3 contains 13 residues. Trimming cost V 5 bases and J 1 base, with 8 bases left between them. The CDR3 spells CASSQTPNTEAFF. The CDR3 DNA reads as TGTGCCAGCAGCCAGACACCGAACACTGAAGCTTTCTTT.

The chain carries TRBV20-1 and TRBJ1-4; 9 nucleotides align to TRBD1. Germline V lookup: CDR1 DFQATT, CDR2 SNEGSKA (reference sequence). The CDR3 has 13 residues. J gave up 14 bases and V 2 bases, and 9 bases lay outside the gene matches. CDR3 protein: CSARPGGQGFLFF. The CDR3 DNA reads TGCAGTGCTAGACCTGGGGGACAGGGTTTTCTGTTTTTT.

This clonotype was seen more than once but under ten times. The chain is built from TRBV20-1 and TRBJ2-7; the D is unclear. This CDR3 comprises 15 residues. CDR1 and CDR2 from the germline V gene are DFQATT and SNEGSKA (reference sequence). V dropped 0 bases and J dropped 4 bases, with 16 bases sitting between them. The CDR3 here is CSAREIGPKFYEQYF. CDR3 in DNA: TGCAGTGCTAGAGAGATCGGGCCCAAGTTTTACGAGCAGTACTTC.

This chain's CDR3 is CATSREVGGRVTQYF. The DNA of the CDR3 is TGTGCCACCAGCAGAGAAGTGGGGGGCAGGGTGACCCAGTACTTC. This sequence joins TRBV15 and TRBJ2-5, with D perhaps being TRBD1 or TRBD2 (6 bases each). Trimming took 0 bases from V and 7 from J, leaving 15 bases between them. Germline V CDR1 and CDR2: LNHNV, YYDKDF (reference sequence). The CDR3 is 15 residues long.

This rearrangement joins TRBV6-6 to TRBJ1-4; 9 bases agree with TRBD1. J gave up 6 bases and V 4 bases, and 6 bases lay outside the gene matches. Germline-derived CDR1 and CDR2 are MNHNY and SVGAGI (reference sequence). The CDR3 loop spans 15 amino acids. The CDR3 region has the DNA TGTGCCAGCAGTTTCCCCGGACAGGGGTATGAAAAACTGTTTTTT. This encodes CASSFPGQGYEKLFF.

The chain has TRBV2 and TRBJ2-3, with TRBD2 matching 7 bases. This CDR3 region has 14 residues. Germline V gives CDR1 SNHLY, CDR2 FYNNEI. Trimming cost V 6 bases and J 8 bases; bases outside gene matches: 11. This chain's CDR3 is CASSPRGIRSTQYF. The CDR3 nucleotides are TGTGCCAGCAGCCCGCGGGGGATCCGCTCTACGCAGTATTTT.

The V call is TRBV27, the J call TRBJ1-2; no reliable D call. With 7 bases removed from V and 5 bases from J, the gap between germline ends came to 20 bases. The CDR3 spans 15 residues. Germline CDR1 MNHEY, CDR2 SMNVEV (reference sequence). CDR3 protein: CASKSTHPADYGYTF. As DNA, the CDR3 is TGTGCCAGCAAGTCTACACATCCAGCGGATTATGGCTACACCTTC.

In regard to this clonotype: A much larger clone differs from this one at a single base, so this may be a read error. The chain carries TRBV11-2 and TRBJ2-5; 9 bases map to TRBD1. Matching the DNA end better, TRBJ2-7 makes the J call doubtful. This CDR3 is built from 13 residues. Germline V CDR1 and CDR2: SGHAT, FQNNGV. This chain's CDR3 is CASTGGQGYEQYF. The CDR3 bases are TGTGCCAGCACCGGGGGACAGGGCTACGAGCAGTACTTC.

The gene calls are TRBV28 and TRBJ2-4; D is ambiguous. The J call is doubtful: the DNA matches TRBJ2-7 better. Per the germline V gene, CDR1 is MDHEN and CDR2 is SYDVKM. This CDR3 has 17 residues. CDR3: CASSLYLRNHATYEQYF. The CDR3 DNA reads TGTGCCAGCAGTTTATATCTTCGGAACCACGCAACCTACGAGCAGTACTTC.

V is TRBV6-5 and J is TRBJ2-3; D may be TRBD1 or TRBD2 (5 bases each). V was shortened by 10 bases and J by 3 bases, with 20 bases between the two germline ends. From germline, CDR1 is MNHEY and CDR2 SVGAGI. The CDR3 spans 15 residues. The CDR3 DNA reads TGTGCCACCGAGGGACGCGTAGGTTCAACAGATACGCAGTATTTT. Amino acid sequence: CATEGRVGSTDTQYF.

The J gene is TRBJ2-2, the V gene TRBV2, with TRBD2 as a possible D gene (5 bases). The CDR3 loop spans 16 amino acids. Deletions cut 5 bases from V and 5 bases from J, with 18 bases between. Germline V lookup: CDR1 SNHLY, CDR2 FYNNEI. In DNA form, the CDR3 reads TGTGCCAGCAGTCCGGGGTCTGGAATTCCGACCGGGGAGCTGTTTTTT. Protein: CASSPGSGIPTGELFF.

The chain combines TRBV11-1 with TRBJ2-7; 7 bases line up with TRBD1. The assigned J gene may be wrong: the sequence end matches TRBJ2-5 better. The CDR3 consists of 14 residues. CDR1 is SGHAT and CDR2 is FQDESV in the germline V gene (reference sequence). The DNA for the CDR3 is TGTGCCAGCAGTTCCAGACAGGGTGAGGAGACCCAGTACTTC. This sequence encodes CASSSRQGEETQYF.

The chain joins TRBV5-1 to TRBJ2-7, with D possibly being TRBD1 (7 bases). The CDR3 is 15 amino acids. Germline CDR1 SGHRS, CDR2 YFSETQ. Trimming took 4 bases from V and 0 from J, leaving 14 bases between them. The chain's CDR3 is CASSLAGQSSYEQYF. CDR3 sequence (DNA): TGCGCCAGCAGCCTCGCGGGACAGAGCTCCTACGAGCAGTACTTC.

This chain joins TRBV20-1 and TRBJ1-1, with TRBD1 as a possible D gene (6 bases). CDR1 is DFQATT, CDR2 SNEGSKA, per germline (reference sequence). V was trimmed by 5 bases and J by 2 bases, leaving 18 bases between them. The CDR3 length is 15 residues. The CDR3, as DNA: TGCAGTGCTCCTACAGGGTACAGAGTAAACACTGAAGCTTTCTTT. Translation: CSAPTGYRVNTEAFF.

This clonotype was counted between two and nine times. The chain has TRBV4-2 and TRBJ2-4; D not certain. The last part of the DNA fits TRBJ2-5 better; the J call may be wrong. The germline V gene encodes CDR1 LGHNA and CDR2 YNFKEQ. The CDR3 sequence is 14 residues long. The CDR3 reads CASSRETSQETQYF. CDR3 in DNA: TGTGCCAGCAGCCGAGAGACGAGCCAAGAGACCCAGTACTTC.

This chain joins TRBV9 and TRBJ2-7; TRBD2 is a possible D gene (7 bases). This CDR3 has 16 amino acids. V shed 1 base and J shed 9 bases, with 23 bases lying between them. CDR1 is SGDLS and CDR2 is YYNGEE in the germline V gene. The CDR3 spells CASSVTTGLTPSGQYF. The DNA of the CDR3 is TGTGCCAGCAGCGTAACTACAGGGCTTACCCCTAGCGGGCAGTACTTC. Complete variable domain (other parts from reference TRBV9 and TRBJ2-7): DSGVTQTPKHLITATGQRVTLRCSPRSGDLSVYWYQQSLDQGLQFLIQYYNGEERAKGNILERFSAQQFPDLHSELNLSSLELGDSALYFCASSVTTGLTPSGQYFGPGTRLTVT.

The CDR3 sequence is CASRPGLESMITDTQYF. CDR3 sequence (DNA): TGTGCCAGCAGACCCGGACTCGAGTCAATGATCACAGATACGCAGTATTTT. The chain employs TRBV7-9 and TRBJ2-3; D perhaps matches TRBD2 (5 bases). Germline assignment: CDR1 SEHNR and CDR2 FQNEAQ (reference sequence). Trimming took 6 bases from V and 2 from J, leaving 21 bases between them. CDR3 length equals 17 residues.

This clonotype was counted only a few times. The rearrangement uses TRBV7-9 and TRBJ2-7; no firm D call. The length of the CDR3 is 12 residues. V lost 5 bases and J 6 bases, leaving 11 bases between the germline ends. Per germline, CDR1 SEHNR and CDR2 FQNEAQ (reference sequence). The chain's CDR3 is CASSLTRTEQYF. CDR3 bases: TGTGCCAGCAGCCTCACAAGGACCGAGCAGTACTTC.

The chain carries TRBV15 and TRBJ1-2; 7 bases align to TRBD1. Germline V gene lookup returns CDR1 LNHNV and CDR2 YYDKDF (reference sequence). J lost 0 bases, V lost 3 bases, and 4 bases had no gene match. The CDR3 is 15 residues long. The CDR3 DNA reads TGTGCCACCAGCAGTTTTAGGGGGCCTAACTATGGCTACACCTTC. It encodes CATSSFRGPNYGYTF.

This chain uses TRBV7-6 with TRBJ2-1, with TRBD2 as a possible D gene (8 bases). The V and J ends lost 5 bases and 8 bases respectively, with 25 bases between them. This CDR3 is built from 17 residues. From germline, CDR1 is SGHVS and CDR2 FNYEAQ. The CDR3 sequence: CASSPGGLGGGVDEQFF. As DNA, the CDR3 is TGTGCCAGCAGCCCAGGGGGACTAGGGGGAGGAGTCGATGAGCAGTTCTTC.

The genes are TRBV27 and TRBJ2-7, with D uncertain. The CDR3 sequence is 15 residues long. Germline loops: CDR1 MNHEY, CDR2 SMNVEV (reference sequence). Trimming removed 5 bases from V and 6 bases from J, with 20 bases in between. The CDR3 coding sequence is TGTGCCAGCAGTCCCCTCGGCAGAACCCTGTTCGAGCAGTACTTC. It translates to CASSPLGRTLFEQYF.

The CDR3 here is CSARKAGADTQYF. The CDR3 DNA follows: TGCAGTGCTAGAAAAGCGGGAGCAGATACGCAGTATTTT. J is TRBJ2-3 and V is TRBV20-1; 8 positions agree with TRBD2. Germline loops: CDR1 DFQATT, CDR2 SNEGSKA (reference sequence). V trimming: 2 bases; J trimming: 4 bases; junction bases outside the gene matches: 2. The CDR3 extends over 13 amino acids.